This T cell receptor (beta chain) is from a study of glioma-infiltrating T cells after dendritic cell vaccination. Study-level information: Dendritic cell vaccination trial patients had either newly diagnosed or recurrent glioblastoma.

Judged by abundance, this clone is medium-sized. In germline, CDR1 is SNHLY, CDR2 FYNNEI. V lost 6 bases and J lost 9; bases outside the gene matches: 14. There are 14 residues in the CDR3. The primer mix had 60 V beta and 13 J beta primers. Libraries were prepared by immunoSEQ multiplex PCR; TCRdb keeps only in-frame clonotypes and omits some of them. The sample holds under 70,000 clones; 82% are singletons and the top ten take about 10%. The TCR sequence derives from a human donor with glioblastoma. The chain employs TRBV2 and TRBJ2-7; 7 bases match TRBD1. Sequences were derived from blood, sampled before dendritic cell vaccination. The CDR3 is CASSPGTAVWLQYF. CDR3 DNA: TGTGCCAGCAGCCCCGGGACAGCCGTTTGGTTGCAGTACTTC. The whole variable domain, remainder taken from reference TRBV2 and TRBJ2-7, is EPEVTQTPSHQVTQMGQEVILRCVPISNHLYFYWYRQILGQKVEFLVSFYNNEISEKSEIFDDQFSVERPDGSNFTLKIRSTKLEDSAMYFCASSPGTAVWLQYFGPGTRLTVT.